This TCR beta chain was observed in a study of shared clonotypes between healthy human individuals. Assay: immunoSEQ multiplex PCR; the TCRdb copy retains only in-frame clones and omits some. This sample has over 300,000 clones; about nine tenths occur once, and the top ten carry around 15%. V lost 3 bases, J lost 2 bases, and 6 bases stayed unmatched. CDR1 is MGHDK, CDR2 SYGVNS, per germline. The CDR3 length is 16 residues. This clonotype originated in a young man in good health. This sequence joins TRBV25-1 and TRBJ2-1, with TRBD1 matching 8 bases. Sample: memory CD8+ T cells sorted from blood. As for subset: CD45RO+ cells pooled with CCR7-negative TemRA cells. The CDR3 DNA reads as TGTGCCAGCAGTGATGGACAGGGCCTGACCTACAATGAGCAGTTCTTC. It specifies CASSDGQGLTYNEQFF.